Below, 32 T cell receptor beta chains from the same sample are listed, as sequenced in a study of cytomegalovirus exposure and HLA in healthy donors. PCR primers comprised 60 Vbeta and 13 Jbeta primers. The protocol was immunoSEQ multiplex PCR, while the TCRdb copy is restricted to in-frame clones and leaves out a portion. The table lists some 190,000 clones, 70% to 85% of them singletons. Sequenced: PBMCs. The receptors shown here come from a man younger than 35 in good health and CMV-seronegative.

CDR3 sequence reads: CASSQENSPNYEQYF. The DNA of the CDR3 is TGTGCCAGCAGCCAAGAAAACTCCCCGAACTACGAGCAGTACTTC. The chain has TRBV4-2 and TRBJ2-7; D is unclear. This CDR3 region has 15 residues. The V end lost 0 bases, the J end lost 3 bases, and 12 bases lay between the germline ends. Germline V gene data show CDR1 as LGHNA and CDR2 as YNFKEQ.

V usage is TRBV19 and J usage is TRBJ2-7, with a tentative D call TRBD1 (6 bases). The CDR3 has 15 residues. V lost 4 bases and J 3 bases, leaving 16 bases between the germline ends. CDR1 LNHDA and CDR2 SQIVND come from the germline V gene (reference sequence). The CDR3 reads CASSTLGGNSYEQYF. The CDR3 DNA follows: TGTGCCAGTAGTACCCTAGGGGGTAATAGCTACGAGCAGTACTTC.

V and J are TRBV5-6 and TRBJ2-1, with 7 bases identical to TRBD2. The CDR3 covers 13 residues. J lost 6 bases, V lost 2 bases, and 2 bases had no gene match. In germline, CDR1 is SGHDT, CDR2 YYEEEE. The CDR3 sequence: CASSFRTSNEQFF. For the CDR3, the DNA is TGTGCCAGCAGCTTCCGGACTAGCAATGAGCAGTTCTTC. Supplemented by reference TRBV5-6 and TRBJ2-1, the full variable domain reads DAGVTQSPTHLIKTRGQQVTLRCSPKSGHDTVSWYQQALGQGPQFIFQYYEEEERQRGNFPDRFSGHQFPNYSSELNVNALLLGDSALYLCASSFRTSNEQFFGPGTRLTVL.

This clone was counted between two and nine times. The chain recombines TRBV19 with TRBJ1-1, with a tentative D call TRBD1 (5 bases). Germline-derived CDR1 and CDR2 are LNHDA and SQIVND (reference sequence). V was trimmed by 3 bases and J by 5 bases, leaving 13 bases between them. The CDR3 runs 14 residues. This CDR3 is CASSIWNRMTEAFF. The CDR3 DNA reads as TGTGCCAGTAGTATTTGGAACAGGATGACTGAAGCTTTCTTT.

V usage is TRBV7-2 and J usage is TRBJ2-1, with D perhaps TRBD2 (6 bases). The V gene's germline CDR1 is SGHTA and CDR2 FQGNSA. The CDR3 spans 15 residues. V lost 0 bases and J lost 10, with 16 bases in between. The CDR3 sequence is CASSLAITSPGEQFF. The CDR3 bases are TGTGCCAGCAGCTTAGCGATCACTAGCCCCGGCGAGCAGTTCTTC.

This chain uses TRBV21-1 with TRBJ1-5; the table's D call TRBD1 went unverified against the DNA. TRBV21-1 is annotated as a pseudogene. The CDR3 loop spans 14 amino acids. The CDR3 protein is CASIRDSQNQPQHF. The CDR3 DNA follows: TGTGCCAGCATTAGGGACAGCCAAAATCAGCCCCAGCATTTT.

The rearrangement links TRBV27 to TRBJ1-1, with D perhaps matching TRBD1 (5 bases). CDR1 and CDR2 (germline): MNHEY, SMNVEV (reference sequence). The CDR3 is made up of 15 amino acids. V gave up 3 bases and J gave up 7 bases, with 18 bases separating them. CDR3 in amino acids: CASSLRWGGFSEAFF. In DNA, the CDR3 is TGTGCCAGCAGTTTGCGATGGGGGGGGTTCAGTGAAGCTTTCTTT.

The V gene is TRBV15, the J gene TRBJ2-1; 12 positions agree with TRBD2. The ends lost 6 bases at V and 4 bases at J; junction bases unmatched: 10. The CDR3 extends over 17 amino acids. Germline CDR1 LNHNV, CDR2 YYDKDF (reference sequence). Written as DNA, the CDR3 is TGTGCCACCAGTACCAGGACTAGCGGGAAGGGGTACAATGAGCAGTTCTTC. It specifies CATSTRTSGKGYNEQFF.

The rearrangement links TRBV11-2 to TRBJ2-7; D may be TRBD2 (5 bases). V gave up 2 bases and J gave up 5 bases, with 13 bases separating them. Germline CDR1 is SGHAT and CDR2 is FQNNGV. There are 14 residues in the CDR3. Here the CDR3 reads CASSLLRATHEQYF. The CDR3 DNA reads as TGTGCCAGCAGCTTATTGCGGGCAACCCACGAGCAGTACTTC.

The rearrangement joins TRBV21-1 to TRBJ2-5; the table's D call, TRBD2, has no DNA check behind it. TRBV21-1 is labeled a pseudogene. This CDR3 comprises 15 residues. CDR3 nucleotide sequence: TGTGCCAGCAGCAAATTCCTAGCGGGGGTGGAGACCCAGTACTTC. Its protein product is CASSKFLAGVETQYF.

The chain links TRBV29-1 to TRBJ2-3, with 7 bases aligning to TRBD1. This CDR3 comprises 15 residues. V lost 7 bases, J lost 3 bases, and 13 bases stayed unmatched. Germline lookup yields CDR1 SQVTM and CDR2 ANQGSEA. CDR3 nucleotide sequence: TGCAGCGCCGATCGCCTCCAGGGGGAGACAGATACGCAGTATTTT. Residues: CSADRLQGETDTQYF.

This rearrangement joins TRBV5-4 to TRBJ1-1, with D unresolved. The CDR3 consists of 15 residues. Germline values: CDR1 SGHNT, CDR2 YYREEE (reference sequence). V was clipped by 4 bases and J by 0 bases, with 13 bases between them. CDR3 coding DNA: TGTGCCAGCAGCCCGAGCATTAGCATGAACACTGAAGCTTTCTTT. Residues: CASSPSISMNTEAFF.

DNA of the CDR3: TGTGCCAGTTGTAACAGGGTATGCACCGGGGAGCTGTTTTTT. Translated: CASCNRVCTGELFF. The chain recombines TRBV19 with TRBJ2-2; TRBD1 might be the D (6 bases). V was trimmed by 8 bases and J by 4 bases, leaving 14 bases between them. The germline gives CDR1 LNHDA, CDR2 SQIVND (reference sequence). This CDR3 has 14 amino acids.

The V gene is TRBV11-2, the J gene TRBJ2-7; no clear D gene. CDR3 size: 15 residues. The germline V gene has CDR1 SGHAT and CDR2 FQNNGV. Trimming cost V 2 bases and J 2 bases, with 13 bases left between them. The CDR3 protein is CASSLTNSNPYEQYF. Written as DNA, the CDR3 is TGTGCCAGCAGCTTAACTAATTCAAACCCCTACGAGCAGTACTTC.

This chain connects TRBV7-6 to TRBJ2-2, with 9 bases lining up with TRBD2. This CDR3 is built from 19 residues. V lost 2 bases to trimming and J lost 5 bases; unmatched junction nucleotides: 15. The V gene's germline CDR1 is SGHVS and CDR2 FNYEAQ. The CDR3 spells CASSLYPLSGGGATGELFF. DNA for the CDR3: TGTGCCAGCAGCTTATACCCCCTTTCCGGCGGGGGGGCAACCGGGGAGCTGTTTTTT.

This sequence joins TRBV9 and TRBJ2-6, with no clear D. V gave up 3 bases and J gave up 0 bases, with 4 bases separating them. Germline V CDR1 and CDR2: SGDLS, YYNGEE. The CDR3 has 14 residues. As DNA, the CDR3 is TGTGCCAGCAGCGCCCTCTCTGGGGCCAACGTCCTGACTTTC. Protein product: CASSALSGANVLTF.

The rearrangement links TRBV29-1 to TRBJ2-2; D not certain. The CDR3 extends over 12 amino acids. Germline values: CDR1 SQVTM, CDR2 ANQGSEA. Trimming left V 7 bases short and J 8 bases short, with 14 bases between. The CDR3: CSARTLTGELFF. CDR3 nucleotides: TGCAGCGCCCGCACTCTAACGGGGGAGCTGTTTTTT.

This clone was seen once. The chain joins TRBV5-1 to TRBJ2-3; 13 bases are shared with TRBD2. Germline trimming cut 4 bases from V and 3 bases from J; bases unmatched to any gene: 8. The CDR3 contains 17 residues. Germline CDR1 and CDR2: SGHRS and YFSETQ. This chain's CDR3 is CASSPGLAGWSTDTQYF. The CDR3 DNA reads TGCGCCAGCAGCCCGGGACTAGCGGGGTGGTCTACAGATACGCAGTATTTT.

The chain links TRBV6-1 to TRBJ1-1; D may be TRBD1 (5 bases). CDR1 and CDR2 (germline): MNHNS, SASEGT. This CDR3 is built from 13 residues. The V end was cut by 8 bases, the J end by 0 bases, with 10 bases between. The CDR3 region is CASDKGMNTEAFF. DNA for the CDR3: TGTGCCAGCGATAAGGGGATGAACACTGAAGCTTTCTTT.

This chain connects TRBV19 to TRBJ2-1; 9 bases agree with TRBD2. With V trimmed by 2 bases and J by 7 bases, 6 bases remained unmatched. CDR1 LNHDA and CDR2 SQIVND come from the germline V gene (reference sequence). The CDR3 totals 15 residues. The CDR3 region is CASSIRAGGRNEQFF. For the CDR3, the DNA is TGTGCCAGTAGTATACGGGCGGGGGGGCGGAATGAGCAGTTCTTC.

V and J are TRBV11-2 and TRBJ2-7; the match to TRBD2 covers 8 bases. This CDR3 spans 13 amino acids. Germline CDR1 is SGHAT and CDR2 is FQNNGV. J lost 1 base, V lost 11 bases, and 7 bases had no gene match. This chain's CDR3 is CAGGSGGSYEQYF. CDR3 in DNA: TGTGCCGGCGGGTCGGGAGGGTCCTACGAGCAGTACTTC.

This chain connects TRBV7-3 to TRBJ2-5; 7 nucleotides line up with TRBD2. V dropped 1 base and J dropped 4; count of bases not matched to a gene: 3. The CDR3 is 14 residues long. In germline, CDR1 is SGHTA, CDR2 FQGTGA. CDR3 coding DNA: TGTGCCAGCAGCTTAAGGGCGGGGGTAGAGACCCAGTACTTC. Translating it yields CASSLRAGVETQYF.

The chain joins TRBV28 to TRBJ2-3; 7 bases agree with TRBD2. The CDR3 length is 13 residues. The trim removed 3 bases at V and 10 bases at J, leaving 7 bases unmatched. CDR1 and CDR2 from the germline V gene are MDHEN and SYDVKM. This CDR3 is CASSFDKAGPQYF. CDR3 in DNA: TGTGCCAGCAGTTTCGATAAAGCGGGACCGCAGTATTTT.

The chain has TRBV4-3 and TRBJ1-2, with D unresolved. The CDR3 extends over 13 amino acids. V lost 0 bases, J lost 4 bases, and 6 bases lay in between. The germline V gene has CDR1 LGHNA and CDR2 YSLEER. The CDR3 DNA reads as TGCGCCAGCAGCCAAGATCGAGGCTATGGCTACACCTTC. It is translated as CASSQDRGYGYTF.

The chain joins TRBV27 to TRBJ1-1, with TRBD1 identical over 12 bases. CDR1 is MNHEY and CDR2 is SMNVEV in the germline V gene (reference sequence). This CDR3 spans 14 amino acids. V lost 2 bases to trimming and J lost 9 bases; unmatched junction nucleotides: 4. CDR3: CASSLQWDRGQAFF. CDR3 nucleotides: TGTGCCAGCAGTTTACAATGGGACAGGGGGCAAGCTTTCTTT.

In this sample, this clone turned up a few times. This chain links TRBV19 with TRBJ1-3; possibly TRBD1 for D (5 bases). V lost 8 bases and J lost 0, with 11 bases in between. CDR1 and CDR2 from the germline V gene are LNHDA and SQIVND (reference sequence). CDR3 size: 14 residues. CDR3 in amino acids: CASDRTGSGNTIYF. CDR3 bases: TGTGCCAGTGACCGAACAGGCTCTGGAAACACCATATATTTT. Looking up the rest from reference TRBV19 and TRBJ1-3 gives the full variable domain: DGGITQSPKYLFRKEGQNVTLSCEQNLNHDAMYWYRQDPGQGLRLIYYSQIVNDFQKGDIAEGYSVSREKKESFPLTVTSAQKNPTAFYLCASDRTGSGNTIYFGEGSWLTVV.

This chain's CDR3 is CASSLRGNEQYF. Written as DNA, the CDR3 is TGTGCCAGCAGTTTAAGAGGGAACGAGCAGTACTTC. The chain links TRBV27 to TRBJ2-7; D is possibly TRBD2 (5 bases). V was clipped by 2 bases and J by 5 bases, with 7 bases between them. CDR1 MNHEY and CDR2 SMNVEV come from the germline V gene (reference sequence). The CDR3 is made up of 12 amino acids.

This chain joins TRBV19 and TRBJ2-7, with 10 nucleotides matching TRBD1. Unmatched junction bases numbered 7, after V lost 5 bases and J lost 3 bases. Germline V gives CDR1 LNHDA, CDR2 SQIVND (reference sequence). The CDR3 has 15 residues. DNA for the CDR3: TGTGCCAGTAGTTATGGATGGACAGGGGGCTACGAGCAGTACTTC. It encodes CASSYGWTGGYEQYF. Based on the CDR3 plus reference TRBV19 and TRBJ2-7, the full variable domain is DGGITQSPKYLFRKEGQNVTLSCEQNLNHDAMYWYRQDPGQGLRLIYYSQIVNDFQKGDIAEGYSVSREKKESFPLTVTSAQKNPTAFYLCASSYGWTGGYEQYFGPGTRLTVT.

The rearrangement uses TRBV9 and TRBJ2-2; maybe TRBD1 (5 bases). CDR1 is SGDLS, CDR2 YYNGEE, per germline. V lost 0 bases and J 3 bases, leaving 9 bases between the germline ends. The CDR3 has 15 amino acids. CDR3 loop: CASSVEGPYTGELFF. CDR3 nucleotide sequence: TGTGCCAGCAGCGTAGAGGGGCCATACACCGGGGAGCTGTTTTTT.

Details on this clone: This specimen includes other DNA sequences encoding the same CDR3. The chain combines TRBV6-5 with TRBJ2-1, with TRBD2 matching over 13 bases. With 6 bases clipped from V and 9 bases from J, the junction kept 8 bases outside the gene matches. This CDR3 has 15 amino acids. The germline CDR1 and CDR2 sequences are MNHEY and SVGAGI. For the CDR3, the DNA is TGTGCCAGCAGAACCGGGACTAGCGGGGTAGTTGAGCAGTTCTTC. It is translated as CASRTGTSGVVEQFF.

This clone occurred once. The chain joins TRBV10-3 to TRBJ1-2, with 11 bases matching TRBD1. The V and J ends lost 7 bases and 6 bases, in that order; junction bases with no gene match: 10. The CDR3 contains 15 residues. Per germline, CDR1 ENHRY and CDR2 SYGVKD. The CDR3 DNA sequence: TGTGCCATCACCCCGGGACAGGGGGTCGGCGATGGCTACACCTTC. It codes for CAITPGQGVGDGYTF.

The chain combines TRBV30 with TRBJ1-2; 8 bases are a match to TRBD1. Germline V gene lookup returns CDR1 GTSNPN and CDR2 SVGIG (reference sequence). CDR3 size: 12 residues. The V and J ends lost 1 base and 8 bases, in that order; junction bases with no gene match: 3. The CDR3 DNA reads TGTGCCTGGAGTGGGACAGGGTGGGGCTACACCTTC. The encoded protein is CAWSGTGWGYTF.